Listed below are T cell receptor beta chains from one sample, sequenced in a study of blood T cell repertoires in COVID-19. Sequencing used immunoSEQ multiplex PCR; TCRdb keeps in-frame clones, though not all of them. Of 75,000 or so clones listed, approximately 91% are singletons. Input material: peripheral blood. These receptor sequences come from a man between 65 and 79 years old with acute or convalescent COVID-19. Both conserved end residues are part of each CDR3. The D gene is left open where the match is weak. The size entry is marked missing in some rows and otherwise reads once, few, many or a size class.

v_gene,abundance,j_gene,d_gene,CDR3nt,CDR3aa
TRBV4-1,NA,TRBJ1-6,TRBD1,TGCGCCAGCAGCCAAGAAGGTGAAGGACAGGGAAGAAATTCACCCCTCCACTTT,CASSQEGEGQGRNSPLHF
TRBV5-1,NA,TRBJ2-7,NA,TGCGCCAGAACTAGAGTCCCTACGAACTACGAGCAGTACTTC,CARTRVPTNYEQYF
TRBV19,NA,TRBJ2-3,TRBD2,TGTGCCGCGTCCTCCGCGGCGGGGGTGGGCACAGATACGCAGTATTTT,CAASSAAGVGTDTQYF
TRBV18,once,TRBJ2-1,TRBD2,TGTGCCAGCTCACCAACGGGACTAGCGGGTCTTAGCTCCTACAATGAGCAGTTCTTC,CASSPTGLAGLSSYNEQFF
TRBV5-1,few,TRBJ2-5,NA,TGCGCCAGCAGCTTGGGGTCCACGGTGTACCAAGAGACCCAGTACTTC,CASSLGSTVYQETQYF
TRBV24-1,NA,TRBJ2-7,NA,TGTGCCACCAGTGATTCCAGGGGCTCCTACGAGCAGTACTTC,CATSDSRGSYEQYF
TRBV10-3,NA,TRBJ1-6,NA,TGTGCCGCGGGGGACCATAATTCACCCCTCCACTTT,CAAGDHNSPLHF
TRBV18,NA,TRBJ2-3,NA,TGTGCCAGCTCACCTTCGGCTCAACTCCTCAGGTTAGATACGCAGTATTTT,CASSPSAQLLRLDTQYF
TRBV3-1/TRBV3-2,NA,TRBJ2-3,NA,TGTGCCAGCAGCCAAGAATGGGGGGTTCAAGGCACAGATACGCAGTATTTT,CASSQEWGVQGTDTQYF
TRBV29-1,NA,TRBJ2-5,TRBD1,TGCAGCGTCGAGACAGGGGAAAAGACCCAGTACTTC,CSVETGEKTQYF
TRBV6-5,NA,TRBJ2-2,NA,TGTGCCAGCAGCAGGGTGGGGGGTGCCGGGGAGCTGTTTTTT,CASSRVGGAGELFF
TRBV20-1,NA,TRBJ2-3,NA,TGCAGTGCTGAGAGCGGAGATACGCAGTATTTT,CSAESGDTQYF
TRBV4-3,NA,TRBJ1-1,NA,TGCGCCAGCAGCCACTTAACCGGGACACAAGCCACTGAAGCTTTCTTT,CASSHLTGTQATEAFF
TRBV21-1,NA,TRBJ2-2,NA,TGTGCCAGCAGCAGGGGAACCTTAGGGGGCGTGAACACCGGGGAGCTGTTTTTT,CASSRGTLGGVNTGELFF
TRBV6-1,NA,TRBJ1-5,NA,TGTGCCAGCAGTGAGGGAGATCAGCCCCAGCATTTT,CASSEGDQPQHF
TRBV6-6,once,TRBJ1-5,TRBD1,TGTGCCAGCAGTCGAACCGGGACAGGTGGGCATCAGCCCCAGCATTTT,CASSRTGTGGHQPQHF
TRBV18,NA,TRBJ1-1,NA,TGTGCCAGCTCCCGGGGAAACATGAACACTGAAGCTTTCTTT,CASSRGNMNTEAFF
TRBV5-1,NA,TRBJ1-2,NA,TGCGCCAGCAGCCCCAGTGACAGGAGCTATGGCTACACCTTC,CASSPSDRSYGYTF
TRBV28,few,TRBJ2-2,TRBD1,TGTGCCAGCCGGGACAGGAACACCGGGGAGCTGTTTTTT,CASRDRNTGELFF
TRBV24-1,NA,TRBJ2-3,TRBD2,TGTGCCACCAGTAGTATAGCGGGGGGCACAGATACGCAGTATTTT,CATSSIAGGTDTQYF
TRBV5-6,NA,TRBJ2-3,TRBD2,TGTGCCAGCAGCCTACTAGCGGGGAGTAGCACAGATACGCAGTATTTT,CASSLLAGSSTDTQYF
TRBV14,NA,TRBJ1-1,NA,TGTGCCAGCAGCCATCCGAGGGCAGGACTGAACACTGAAGCTTTCTTT,CASSHPRAGLNTEAFF
TRBV6-1,NA,TRBJ1-6,NA,TGTGCCAGCAGTGAAGCTGGGACATCCTTTGGTCGACTCCACTTT,CASSEAGTSFGRLHF
TRBV15,once,TRBJ1-4,NA,TGTGCCACCAGCAGAGACAGGGGCGAAAATGAAAAACTGTTTTTT,CATSRDRGENEKLFF
TRBV18,NA,TRBJ2-4,TRBD2,TGTGCCAGCTCACAGACACCGGGACTAGCGGGAGTGAACATTCAGTACTTC,CASSQTPGLAGVNIQYF
TRBV10-3,NA,TRBJ2-3,TRBD1,TGTGCCATCAGCTCTGACAGGGATACAGATACGCAGTATTTT,CAISSDRDTDTQYF
TRBV10-2,NA,TRBJ1-1,NA,TGCGCCAGCAGTGAGTCGCGGGTGGAAGCTTTCTTT,CASSESRVEAFF
TRBV5-8,NA,TRBJ1-5,TRBD1,TGTGCCAGCAGCAACGGACAGGGAAATCAGCCCCAGCATTTT,CASSNGQGNQPQHF
TRBV5-1,NA,TRBJ2-1,NA,TGCGCCAGCAGCTTGGAGCGGGATGAGCAGTTCTTC,CASSLERDEQFF
TRBV18,NA,TRBJ1-5,NA,TGTGCCAGCTCACCACAGGGGCCCAATCAGCCCCAGCATTTT,CASSPQGPNQPQHF
TRBV28,NA,TRBJ1-5,TRBD1,TGTGCCAGCAGTCCATCCTGGACAGGCGGTTATAGCAATCAGCCCCAGCATTTT,CASSPSWTGGYSNQPQHF
TRBV11-3,few,TRBJ1-5,NA,TGTGCCAGCAGCTTAACCCCGGGAAGGCGTAGCAATCAGCCCCAGCATTTT,CASSLTPGRRSNQPQHF
TRBV27,few,TRBJ1-6,TRBD1,TGTGCCAGCAGTTTGTCGGGACAGGGTGGTTCACCCCTCCACTTT,CASSLSGQGGSPLHF
TRBV15,NA,TRBJ2-2,NA,TGTGCCACCAGCAGAGTAGGTCAGGCCGGGGAGCTGTTTTTT,CATSRVGQAGELFF
TRBV24-1,NA,TRBJ1-2,TRBD1,TGTGCCACCAGTGGGGACAGGGCGGACGGCTACACCTTC,CATSGDRADGYTF
TRBV3-1/TRBV3-2,NA,TRBJ1-4,NA,TGTGCCAGCAGCCCCCTAGGAGGAAGGGAAAAACTGTTTTTT,CASSPLGGREKLFF
TRBV4-3,NA,TRBJ2-7,NA,TGCGCCAGCAGCCAAGATCGGTTTTGGGCAGAACCAGAATACGAGCAGTACTTC,CASSQDRFWAEPEYEQYF
TRBV3-1/TRBV3-2,NA,TRBJ1-6,NA,TGTGCCAGCAGTCCAACCTTTAGCTCCTATAATTCACCCCTCCACTTT,CASSPTFSSYNSPLHF
TRBV10-3,NA,TRBJ2-5,NA,TGTGCCATCAGTAACGGGGGAAAGCAAGAGACCCAGTACTTC,CAISNGGKQETQYF
TRBV28,NA,TRBJ2-2,TRBD1,TGTGCCAGCAGTTTGGGGACAGGGGTTACCACCGGGGAGCTGTTTTTT,CASSLGTGVTTGELFF
TRBV7-2,NA,TRBJ1-1,NA,TGTGCCAGCAGCTCTATTCCGGAGACTGAAGCTTTCTTT,CASSSIPETEAFF
TRBV7-5,NA,TRBJ2-2,NA,TGTGCCAGAAGAGGGGACAGGGGCCTCGCGAACACCGGGGAGCTGTTTTTT,CARRGDRGLANTGELFF
TRBV6-5,NA,TRBJ1-2,TRBD1,TGTGCCAGCAGAGGACAGGACAACTATGGCTACACCTTC,CASRGQDNYGYTF